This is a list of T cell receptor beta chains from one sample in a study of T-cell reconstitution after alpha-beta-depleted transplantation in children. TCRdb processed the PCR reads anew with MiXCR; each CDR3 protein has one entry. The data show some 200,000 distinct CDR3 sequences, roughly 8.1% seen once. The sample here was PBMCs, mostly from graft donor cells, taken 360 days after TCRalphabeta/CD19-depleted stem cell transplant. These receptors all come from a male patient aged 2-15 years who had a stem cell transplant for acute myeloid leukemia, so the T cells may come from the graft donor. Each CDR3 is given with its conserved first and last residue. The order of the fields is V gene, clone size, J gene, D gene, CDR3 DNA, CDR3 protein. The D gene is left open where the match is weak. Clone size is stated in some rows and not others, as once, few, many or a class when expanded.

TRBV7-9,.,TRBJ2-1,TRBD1,TGTGCCAGCAGCTTTTACCGAGGACAGGGAAACAATGAGCAGTTCTTC,CASSFYRGQGNNEQFF
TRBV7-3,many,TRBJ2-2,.,TGTGCCAGCAGCCCAGGGGGGGAGCTGTTTTTT,CASSPGGELFF
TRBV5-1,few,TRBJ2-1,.,TGCGCCAGCAGCTTTCGCCCGAGTGAGCAGTTCTTC,CASSFRPSEQFF
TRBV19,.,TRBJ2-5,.,TGTGCCAGTAGTATGATCGGGACAAAAGAAGAGACCCAGTACTTC,CASSMIGTKEETQYF
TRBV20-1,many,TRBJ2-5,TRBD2,TGCAGTGCCACGTCGACTAGCGGGAAAGAGACCCAGTACTTC,CSATSTSGKETQYF
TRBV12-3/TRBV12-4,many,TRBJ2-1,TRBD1,TGTGCCAGCAGTTTAATGCGACAGGGCAATGAGCAGTTCTTC,CASSLMRQGNEQFF
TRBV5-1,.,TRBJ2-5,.,TGCGCCAGCAGCTTGGCGGGGCTATTACAAGAGACCCAGTACTTC,CASSLAGLLQETQYF
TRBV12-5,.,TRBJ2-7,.,TGTGCTAGTGGCCGCCTCAAGGGGTGCTCCTACGAGCAGTACTTC,CASGRLKGCSYEQYF
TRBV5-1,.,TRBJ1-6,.,TGCGCCAGCAGCTTGGAGGTAAAGGATTCACCCCTCCACTTT,CASSLEVKDSPLHF
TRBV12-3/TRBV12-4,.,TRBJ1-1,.,TGTACCATCTGTTTCCCCTGGACTGAAGCTTTCTTT,CTICFPWTEAFF
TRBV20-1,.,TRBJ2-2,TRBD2,TGCAGTGCGCCCCTAGCGGGGGGTCGTCGCACCGGGGAGCTGTTTTTT,CSAPLAGGRRTGELFF
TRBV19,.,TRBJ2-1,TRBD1,TGTGCCAGTAGTCGGGACAGTACCTACAATGAGCAGTTCTTC,CASSRDSTYNEQFF
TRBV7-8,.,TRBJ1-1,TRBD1,TGTGCCAGCAGCCACCGCGGACAGGGTTTCGCTGAAGCTTTCTTT,CASSHRGQGFAEAFF
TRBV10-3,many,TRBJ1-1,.,TGTGCCATCAGAGGTGCCGGGACATTGAACACTGAAGCTTTCTTT,CAIRGAGTLNTEAFF
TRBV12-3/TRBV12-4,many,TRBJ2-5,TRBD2,TGTGCCAGCGGGAAGTCTAGCGGTCAAGAGACCCAGTACTTC,CASGKSSGQETQYF
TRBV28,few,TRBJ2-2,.,TGTGCCCATCTGGGCCGGTGGAACACCGGGGAGCTGTTTTTT,CAHLGRWNTGELFF
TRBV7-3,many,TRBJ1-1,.,TGTGCCAGCAGCTTAACGACCGACAGTTTCGGCACTGAAGCTTTCTTT,CASSLTTDSFGTEAFF
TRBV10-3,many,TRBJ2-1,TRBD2,TGTGCCATCAGTGAGTCTGGGCTAGCGGGAGTCTACAATGAGCAGTTCTTC,CAISESGLAGVYNEQFF